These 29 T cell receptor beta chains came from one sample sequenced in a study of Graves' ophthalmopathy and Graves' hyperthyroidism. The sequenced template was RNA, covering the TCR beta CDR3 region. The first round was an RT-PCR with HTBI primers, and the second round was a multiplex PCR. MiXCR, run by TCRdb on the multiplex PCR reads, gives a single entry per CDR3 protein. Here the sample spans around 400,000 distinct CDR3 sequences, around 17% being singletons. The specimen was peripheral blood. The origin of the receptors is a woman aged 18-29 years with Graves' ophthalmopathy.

CDR3 sequence reads: CASSQRRSQETQYF. In nucleotides, the CDR3 is TGTGCCAGCAGCCAGAGGCGCTCACAAGAGACCCAGTACTTC. The chain recombines TRBV3-1 with TRBJ2-5; no clear D. Germline CDR1 reads LGHDT; CDR2 reads YNNKEL (reference sequence). The germline V and J ends were trimmed by 3 bases and 2 bases, with 10 bases remaining between them. The CDR3 loop spans 14 amino acids.

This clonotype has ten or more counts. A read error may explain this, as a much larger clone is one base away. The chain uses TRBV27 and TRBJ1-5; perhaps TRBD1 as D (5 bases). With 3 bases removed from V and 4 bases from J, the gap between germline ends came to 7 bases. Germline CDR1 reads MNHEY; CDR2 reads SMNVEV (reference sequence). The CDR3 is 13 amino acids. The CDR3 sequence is CASSFRVNQPQHF. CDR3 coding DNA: TGTGCCAGCAGTTTCAGGGTAAATCAGCCCCAGCATTTT.

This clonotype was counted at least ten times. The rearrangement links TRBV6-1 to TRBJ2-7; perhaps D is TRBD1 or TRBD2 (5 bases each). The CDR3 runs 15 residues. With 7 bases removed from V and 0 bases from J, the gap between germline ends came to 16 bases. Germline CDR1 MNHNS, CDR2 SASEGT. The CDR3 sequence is CASTNARGSSYEQYF. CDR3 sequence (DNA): TGTGCCAGCACCAACGCGAGGGGTTCCTCCTACGAGCAGTACTTC.

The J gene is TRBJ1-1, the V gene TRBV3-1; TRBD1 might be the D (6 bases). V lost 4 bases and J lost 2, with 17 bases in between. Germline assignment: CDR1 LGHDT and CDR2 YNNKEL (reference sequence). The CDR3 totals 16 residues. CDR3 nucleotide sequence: TGTGCCAGCAGCCGACTACAGGGTACGAGAAACACTGAAGCTTTCTTT. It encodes CASSRLQGTRNTEAFF.

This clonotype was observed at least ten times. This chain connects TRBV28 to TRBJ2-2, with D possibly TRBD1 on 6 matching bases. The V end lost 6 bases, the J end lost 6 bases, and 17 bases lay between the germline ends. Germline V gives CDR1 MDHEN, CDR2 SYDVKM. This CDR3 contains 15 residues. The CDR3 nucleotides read TGTGCCAGCAGGGGCCTCCCCGGGACATCCGGGGAGCTGTTTTTT. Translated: CASRGLPGTSGELFF.

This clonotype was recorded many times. CDR3 sequence reads: CASRTDRWAGELFF. In DNA form, the CDR3 reads TGTGCCAGCAGGACGGACAGGTGGGCCGGGGAGCTGTTTTTT. The chain uses TRBV6-2 or TRBV6-3 and TRBJ2-2; 7 nucleotides line up with TRBD1. Germline loops: CDR1 MNHEY, CDR2 SVGEGT. The CDR3 sequence is 14 residues long. V trimming: 6 bases; J trimming: 6 bases; junction bases outside the gene matches: 7.

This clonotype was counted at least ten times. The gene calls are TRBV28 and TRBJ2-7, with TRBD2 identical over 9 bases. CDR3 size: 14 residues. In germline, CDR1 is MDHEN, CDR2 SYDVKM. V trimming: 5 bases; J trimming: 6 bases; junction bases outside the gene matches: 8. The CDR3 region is CASSNTGLASEQYF. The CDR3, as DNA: TGTGCCAGCAGTAACACGGGACTAGCTTCCGAGCAGTACTTC. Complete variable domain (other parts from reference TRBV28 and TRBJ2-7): DVKVTQSSRYLVKRTGEKVFLECVQDMDHENMFWYRQDPGLGLRLIYFSYDVKMKEKGDIPEGYSVSREKKERFSLILESASTNQTSMYLCASSNTGLASEQYFGPGTRLTVT.

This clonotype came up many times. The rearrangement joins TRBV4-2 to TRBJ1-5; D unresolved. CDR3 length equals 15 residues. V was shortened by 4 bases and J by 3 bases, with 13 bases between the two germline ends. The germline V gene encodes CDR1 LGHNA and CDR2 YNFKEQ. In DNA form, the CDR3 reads TGTGCCAGCAGCCTCTCGGAAGGTGTCAATCAGCCCCAGCATTTT. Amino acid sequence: CASSLSEGVNQPQHF.

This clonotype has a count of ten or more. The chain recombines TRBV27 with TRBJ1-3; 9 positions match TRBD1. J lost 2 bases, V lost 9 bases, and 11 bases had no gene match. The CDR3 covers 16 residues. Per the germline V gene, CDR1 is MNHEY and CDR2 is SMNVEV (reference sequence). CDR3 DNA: TGTGCCAGTACCGGGACAGGGCTTATAGCTGGAAACACCATATATTTT. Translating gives CASTGTGLIAGNTIYF.

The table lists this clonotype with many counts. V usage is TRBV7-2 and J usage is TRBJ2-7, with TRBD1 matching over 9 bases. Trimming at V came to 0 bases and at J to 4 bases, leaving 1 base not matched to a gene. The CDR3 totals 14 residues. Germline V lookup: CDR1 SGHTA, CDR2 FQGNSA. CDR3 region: CASSLAGTGYEQYF. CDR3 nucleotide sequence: TGTGCCAGCAGCTTAGCAGGGACAGGGTACGAGCAGTACTTC. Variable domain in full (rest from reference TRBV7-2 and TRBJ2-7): GAGVSQSPSNKVTEKGKDVELRCDPISGHTALYWYRQSLGQGLEFLIYFQGNSAPDKSGLPSDRFSAERTGGSVSTLTIQRTQQEDSAVYLCASSLAGTGYEQYFGPGTRLTVT.

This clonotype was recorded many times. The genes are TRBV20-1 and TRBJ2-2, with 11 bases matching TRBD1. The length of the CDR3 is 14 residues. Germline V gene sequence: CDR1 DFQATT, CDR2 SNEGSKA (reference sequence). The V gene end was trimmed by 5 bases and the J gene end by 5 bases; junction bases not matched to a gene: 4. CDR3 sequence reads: CSADGQGATGELFF. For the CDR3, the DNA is TGCAGTGCTGATGGACAGGGGGCGACCGGGGAGCTGTTTTTT.

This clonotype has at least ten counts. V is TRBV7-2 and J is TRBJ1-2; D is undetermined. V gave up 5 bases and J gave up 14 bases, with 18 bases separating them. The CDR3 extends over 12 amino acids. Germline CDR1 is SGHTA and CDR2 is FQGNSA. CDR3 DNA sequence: TGTGCCAGCAGCCCATTATCACCTCCCTCTACCTTC. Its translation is CASSPLSPPSTF.

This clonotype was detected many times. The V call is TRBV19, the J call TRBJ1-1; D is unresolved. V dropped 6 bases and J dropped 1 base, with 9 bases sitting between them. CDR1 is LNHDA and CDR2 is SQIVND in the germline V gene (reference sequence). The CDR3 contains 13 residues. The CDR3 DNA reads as TGTGCCAGTAGCCACGGAAGGAACACTGAAGCTTTCTTT. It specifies CASSHGRNTEAFF.

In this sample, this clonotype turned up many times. CDR3 nucleotides: TGTGCCAGCAGTTCCCACGGGACTGTGAACACTGAAGCTTTCTTT. It yields the protein CASSSHGTVNTEAFF. This chain connects TRBV6-2 or TRBV6-3 to TRBJ1-1; D perhaps matches TRBD1 (5 bases). Deletions cut 4 bases from V and 0 bases from J, with 12 bases between. The CDR3 spans 15 residues. Germline V gene data show CDR1 as MNHEY and CDR2 as SVGEGT.

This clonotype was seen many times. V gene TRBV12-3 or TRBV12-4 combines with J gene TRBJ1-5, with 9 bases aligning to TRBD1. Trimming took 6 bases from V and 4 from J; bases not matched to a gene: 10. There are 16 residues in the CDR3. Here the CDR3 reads CASSSQGAIGNQPQHF. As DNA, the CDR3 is TGTGCCAGCAGCTCACAGGGGGCGATTGGAAATCAGCCCCAGCATTTT.

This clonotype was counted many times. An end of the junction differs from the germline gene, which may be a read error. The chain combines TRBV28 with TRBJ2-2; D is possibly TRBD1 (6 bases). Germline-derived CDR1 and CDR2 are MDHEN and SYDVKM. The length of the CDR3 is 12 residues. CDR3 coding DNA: TGTACCAGCAGTTATGGGGGACAGGAGCTGTTTTTT. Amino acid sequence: CTSSYGGQELFF. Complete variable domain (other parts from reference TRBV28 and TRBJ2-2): DVKVTQSSRYLVKRTGEKVFLECVQDMDHENMFWYRQDPGLGLRLIYFSYDVKMKEKGDIPEGYSVSREKKERFSLILESASTNQTSMYLCTSSYGGQELFFGEGSRLTVL.

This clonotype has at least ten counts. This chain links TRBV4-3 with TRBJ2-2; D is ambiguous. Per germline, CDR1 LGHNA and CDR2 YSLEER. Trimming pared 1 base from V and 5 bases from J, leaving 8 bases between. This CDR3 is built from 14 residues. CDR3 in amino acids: CASSQGLETGELFF. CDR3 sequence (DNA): TGCGCCAGCAGCCAAGGCCTAGAAACCGGGGAGCTGTTTTTT.

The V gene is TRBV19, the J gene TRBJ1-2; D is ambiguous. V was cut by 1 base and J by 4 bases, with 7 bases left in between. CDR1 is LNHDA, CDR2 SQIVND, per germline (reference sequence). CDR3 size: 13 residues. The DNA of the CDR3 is TGTGCCAGTAGTATAGGGCAGGTCTATGGCTACACCTTC. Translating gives CASSIGQVYGYTF.

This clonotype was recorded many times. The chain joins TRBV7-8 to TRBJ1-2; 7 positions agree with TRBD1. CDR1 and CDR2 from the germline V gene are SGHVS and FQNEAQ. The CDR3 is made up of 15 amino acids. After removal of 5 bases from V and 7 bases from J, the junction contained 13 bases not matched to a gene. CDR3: CASSRDRQTLGGYTF. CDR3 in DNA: TGTGCCAGCAGCCGGGACAGACAGACTCTCGGTGGCTACACCTTC.

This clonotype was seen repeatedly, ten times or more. CDR3 sequence: CSASSQGTDGYTF. CDR3 DNA: TGCAGCGCCTCAAGCCAGGGTACCGATGGCTACACCTTC. The chain has TRBV29-1 and TRBJ1-2, with D maybe TRBD1 (5 bases). V lost 7 bases and J 6 bases, leaving 18 bases between the germline ends. The CDR3 sequence is 13 residues long. CDR1 and CDR2 from the germline V gene are SQVTM and ANQGSEA. Looking up the rest from reference TRBV29-1 and TRBJ1-2 gives the full variable domain: SAVISQKPSRDICQRGTSLTIQCQVDSQVTMMFWYRQQPGQSLTLIATANQGSEATYESGFVIDKFPISRPNLTFSTLTVSNMSPEDSSIYLCSASSQGTDGYTFGSGTRLTVV.

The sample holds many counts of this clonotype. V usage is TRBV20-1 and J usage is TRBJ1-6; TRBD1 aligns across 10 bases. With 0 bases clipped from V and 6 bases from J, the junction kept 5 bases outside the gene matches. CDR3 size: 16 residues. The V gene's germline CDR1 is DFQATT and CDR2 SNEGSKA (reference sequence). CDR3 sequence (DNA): TGCAGTGCTAGAGATCCGACAGGGGGCTCTAATTCACCCCTCCACTTT. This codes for CSARDPTGGSNSPLHF.

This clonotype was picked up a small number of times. CDR3 in DNA: TGTGCCAGCTCACCAACGGCGAAAGAGGTCCCGTCCAAACCTCAAGAGACCCAGTACTTC. Translated: CASSPTAKEVPSKPQETQYF. The gene calls are TRBV18 and TRBJ2-5; D not certain. There are 20 residues in the CDR3. CDR1 is KGHSH, CDR2 LQKENI, per germline. V was pared by 2 bases and J by 2 bases, with 27 bases between.

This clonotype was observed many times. DNA of the CDR3: TGTGCCACCAGTGATTCGGAGCGGGGGGGGCAAACCGGGGAGCTGTTTTTT. It encodes CATSDSERGGQTGELFF. The chain has TRBV24-1 and TRBJ2-2, with TRBD2 identical over 10 bases. Germline V CDR1 and CDR2: KGHDR, SFDVKD. This CDR3 is built from 17 residues. The junction had 7 bases not matched to a gene; V was cut back by 2 bases and J by 5 bases.

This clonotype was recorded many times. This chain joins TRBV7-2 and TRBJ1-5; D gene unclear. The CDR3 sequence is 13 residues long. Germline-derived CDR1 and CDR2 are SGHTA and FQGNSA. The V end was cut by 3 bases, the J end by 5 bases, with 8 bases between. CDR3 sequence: CASSFGFDQPQHF. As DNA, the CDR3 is TGTGCCAGCAGCTTTGGCTTCGATCAGCCCCAGCATTTT.

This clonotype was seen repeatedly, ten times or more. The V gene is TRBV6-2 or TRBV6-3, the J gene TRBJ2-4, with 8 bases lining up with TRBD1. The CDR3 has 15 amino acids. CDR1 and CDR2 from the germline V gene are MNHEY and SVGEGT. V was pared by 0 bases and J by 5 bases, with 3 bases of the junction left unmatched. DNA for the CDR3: TGTGCCAGCAGTTACTCGGACAGGGACCAAAACATTCAGTACTTC. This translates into CASSYSDRDQNIQYF.

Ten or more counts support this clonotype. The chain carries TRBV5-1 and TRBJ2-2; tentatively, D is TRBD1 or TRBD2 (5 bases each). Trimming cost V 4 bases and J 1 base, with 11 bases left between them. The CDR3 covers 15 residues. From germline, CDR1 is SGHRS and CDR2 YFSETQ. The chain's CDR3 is CASSRGGWNTGELFF. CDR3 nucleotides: TGCGCCAGCAGCAGGGGCGGGTGGAACACCGGGGAGCTGTTTTTT. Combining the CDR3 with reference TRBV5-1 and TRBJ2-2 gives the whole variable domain KAGVTQTPRYLIKTRGQQVTLSCSPISGHRSVSWYQQTPGQGLQFLFEYFSETQRNKGNFPGRFSGRQFSNSRSEMNVSTLELGDSALYLCASSRGGWNTGELFFGEGSRLTVL.

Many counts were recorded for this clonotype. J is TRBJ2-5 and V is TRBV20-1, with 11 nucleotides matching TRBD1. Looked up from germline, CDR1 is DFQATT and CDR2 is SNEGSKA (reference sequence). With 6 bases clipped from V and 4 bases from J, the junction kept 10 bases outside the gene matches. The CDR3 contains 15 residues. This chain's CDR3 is CSAGPEDRGRETQYF. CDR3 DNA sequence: TGCAGTGCGGGACCCGAGGACAGGGGGCGAGAGACCCAGTACTTC.

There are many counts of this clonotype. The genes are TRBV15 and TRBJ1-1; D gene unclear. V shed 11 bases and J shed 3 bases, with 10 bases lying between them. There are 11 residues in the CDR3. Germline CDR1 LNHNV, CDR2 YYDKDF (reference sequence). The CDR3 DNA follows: TGTGCCTCGGGTCGGGACACTGAAGCTTTCTTT. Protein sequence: CASGRDTEAFF.

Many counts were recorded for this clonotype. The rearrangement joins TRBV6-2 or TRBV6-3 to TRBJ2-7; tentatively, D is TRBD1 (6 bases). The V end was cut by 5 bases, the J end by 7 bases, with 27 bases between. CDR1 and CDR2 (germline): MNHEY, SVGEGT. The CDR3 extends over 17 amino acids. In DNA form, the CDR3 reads TGTGCCAGCAGTAGCAGAGGGACAAGCGCGCCGCCGGGGGAGCAGTACTTC. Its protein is CASSSRGTSAPPGEQYF.